Below are 28 T cell receptor beta chains sequenced from a single sample in a study of T cell responses to AZD1222 COVID-19 vaccine. Produced via immunoSEQ multiplex PCR; TCRdb's table is partial and in-frame only. The sample carries roughly 100,000 clones, 85% to 90% recorded once. The sample was peripheral blood, taken 28 days after the second AZD1222 dose. Receptors originate from an adult who received the AZD1222 COVID-19 vaccine.

The V call is TRBV2, the J call TRBJ1-1, with TRBD1 as a possible D gene (5 bases). Germline CDR1 and CDR2: SNHLY and FYNNEI. This CDR3 contains 15 residues. Trimming took 3 bases from V and 11 from J, leaving 22 bases between them. DNA for the CDR3: TGTGCCAGCAGTGATCAATCACTATCGGGGCTGGCGGCTTTCTTT. Translating gives CASSDQSLSGLAAFF.

In its sample, this clone was seen once. V gene TRBV5-4 combines with J gene TRBJ2-7; D unclear. With 4 bases removed from V and 3 bases from J, the gap between germline ends came to 8 bases. The germline V gene encodes CDR1 SGHNT and CDR2 YYREEE (reference sequence). The CDR3 runs 12 residues. The CDR3 protein is CASSQDLYEQYF. CDR3 DNA sequence: TGTGCCAGCAGCCAAGACCTCTACGAGCAGTACTTC.

This clone was found once. The chain links TRBV28 to TRBJ2-7; D is ambiguous. The germline V and J ends were trimmed by 2 bases and 2 bases, with 13 bases remaining between them. Germline V gene lookup returns CDR1 MDHEN and CDR2 SYDVKM. The CDR3 has 15 residues. The CDR3: CASSLSGAITYEQYF. DNA for the CDR3: TGTGCCAGCAGTTTAAGTGGTGCTATAACCTACGAGCAGTACTTC.

The J gene is TRBJ2-1, the V gene TRBV7-3; D remains ambiguous. Per germline, CDR1 SGHTA and CDR2 FQGTGA. Trimming took 0 bases from V and 0 from J, leaving 6 bases between them. The CDR3 contains 15 residues. The CDR3 region has the DNA TGTGCCAGCAGCTTAACTAGGAGCTCCTACAATGAGCAGTTCTTC. Encoded protein: CASSLTRSSYNEQFF.

This clone was seen only once. This chain uses TRBV4-1 with TRBJ2-3, with no clear D. Germline CDR1 MGHRA, CDR2 YSYEKL. V was trimmed by 5 bases and J by 4 bases, leaving 25 bases between them. The CDR3 has 18 amino acids. The CDR3 reads CASSDQGRNDLAPDTQYF. The CDR3 bases are TGCGCCAGCAGCGATCAAGGGCGAAATGACCTGGCCCCAGATACGCAGTATTTT.

There are a few counts of this clone. The rearrangement joins TRBV29-1 to TRBJ1-5; maybe TRBD1 (6 bases). Germline-derived CDR1 and CDR2 are SQVTM and ANQGSEA. Trimming shortened V by 5 bases and J by 6 bases, and 14 bases separated the two germline ends. This CDR3 has 13 amino acids. In DNA form, the CDR3 reads TGCAGCGTTCTACAGGGCCGCGGTCAGCCCCAGCATTTT. Amino acids: CSVLQGRGQPQHF.

The chain has TRBV2 and TRBJ1-6; D is uncertain. Deletions cut 4 bases from V and 5 bases from J, with 3 bases between. CDR3 length equals 12 residues. Germline V lookup: CDR1 SNHLY, CDR2 FYNNEI. CDR3 in amino acids: CASSGDNSPLHF. CDR3 nucleotides: TGTGCCAGCAGTGGGGATAATTCACCCCTCCACTTT. Using reference TRBV2 and TRBJ1-6 for the parts outside the CDR3, the full variable domain is EPEVTQTPSHQVTQMGQEVILRCVPISNHLYFYWYRQILGQKVEFLVSFYNNEISEKSEIFDDQFSVERPDGSNFTLKIRSTKLEDSAMYFCASSGDNSPLHFGNGTRLTVT.

This chain links TRBV19 with TRBJ2-7; 8 bases map to TRBD1. Germline V CDR1 and CDR2: LNHDA, SQIVND (reference sequence). V lost 3 bases to trimming and J lost 0 bases; unmatched junction nucleotides: 7. This CDR3 spans 16 amino acids. CDR3 in DNA: TGTGCCAGTAGTATTTCAGACAGGGGCATCTCCTACGAGCAGTACTTC. This translates into CASSISDRGISYEQYF.

The gene calls are TRBV4-1 and TRBJ1-2; D gene unclear. The CDR3 has 13 amino acids. V lost 3 bases to trimming and J lost 4 bases, with 9 bases between them. Germline assignment: CDR1 MGHRA and CDR2 YSYEKL. The CDR3 DNA follows: TGCGCCAGCAGCCAGGGAGGCGGCTATGGCTACACCTTC. Translated: CASSQGGGYGYTF.

This clone has only one observation. The chain carries TRBV3-1 (or the pseudogene TRBV3-2) and TRBJ1-1; the D gene is possibly TRBD1 (5 bases). Trimming took off 1 base at V and 0 bases at J, with 12 bases between the two ends. Germline loops: CDR1 LGHDT, CDR2 YNNKEL (reference sequence). The CDR3 is 16 residues long. The CDR3 DNA reads TGTGCCAGCAGCCAAGGCGGGGCCACCATGAACACTGAAGCTTTCTTT. Protein product: CASSQGGATMNTEAFF.

This clone appeared a single time. V gene TRBV3-1 (or the pseudogene TRBV3-2) combines with J gene TRBJ2-5, with TRBD1 identical over 9 bases. This CDR3 comprises 13 residues. With 4 bases clipped from V and 9 bases from J, the junction kept 6 bases outside the gene matches. Germline values: CDR1 LGHDT, CDR2 YNNKEL (reference sequence). CDR3 bases: TGTGCCAGCAGCCTGGGGACAGGGAGGGCCCAGTACTTC. Encoded protein: CASSLGTGRAQYF.

There are a few counts of this clone. The chain is built from TRBV28 and TRBJ1-5, with 8 bases fitting TRBD1. There are 18 residues in the CDR3. The V gene's germline CDR1 is MDHEN and CDR2 SYDVKM. Trimming removed 4 bases from V and 1 base from J; junction bases left unmatched: 12. The CDR3 DNA sequence: TGTGCCAGCAGTTCGGACAGGACAGGGAGCTACAGCAATCAGCCCCAGCATTTT. This encodes CASSSDRTGSYSNQPQHF.

At least ten counts were recorded for this clone. This chain connects TRBV5-1 to TRBJ1-3; D is uncertain. Germline V gene data show CDR1 as SGHRS and CDR2 as YFSETQ. Trimming took off 1 base at V and 0 bases at J, with 11 bases between the two ends. The CDR3 contains 16 residues. The CDR3, as DNA: TGCGCCAGCAGCTTGTATCCGGCACCCTCTGGAAACACCATATATTTT. It translates to CASSLYPAPSGNTIYF.

The chain uses TRBV7-2 and TRBJ2-1; 13 bases match TRBD2. Germline values: CDR1 SGHTA, CDR2 FQGNSA. The ends lost 5 bases at V and 15 bases at J; junction bases unmatched: 16. The CDR3 spans 16 residues. CDR3 DNA sequence: TGTGCCAGCAGCCCCCAGAGACTAGCGGGAGGCCTTCAAGGGTTCTTC. It codes for CASSPQRLAGGLQGFF. The full variable domain, with the rest looked up from reference TRBV7-2 and TRBJ2-1, is GAGVSQSPSNKVTEKGKDVELRCDPISGHTALYWYRQSLGQGLEFLIYFQGNSAPDKSGLPSDRFSAERTGGSVSTLTIQRTQQEDSAVYLCASSPQRLAGGLQGFFGPGTRLTVL.

The V call is TRBV9, the J call TRBJ2-2, with TRBD2 matching 10 bases. After removal of 4 bases from V and 5 bases from J, the junction contained 5 bases not matched to a gene. CDR3 length: 15 residues. Germline CDR1 is SGDLS and CDR2 is YYNGEE. The CDR3, as DNA: TGTGCCAGCAGCCCGTGGGGACTAGCGACCGGGGAGCTGTTTTTT. This translates into CASSPWGLATGELFF.

This rearrangement joins TRBV7-2 to TRBJ1-2, with D perhaps TRBD1 (5 bases). The CDR3 loop spans 13 amino acids. The V end was cut by 6 bases, the J end by 1 base, with 9 bases between. The germline gives CDR1 SGHTA, CDR2 FQGNSA. The CDR3: CASSSRGNYGYTF. CDR3 in DNA: TGTGCCAGCAGTTCTAGGGGTAACTATGGCTACACCTTC.

This chain joins TRBV28 and TRBJ2-7; TRBD1 agrees at 7 bases. Looked up from germline, CDR1 is MDHEN and CDR2 is SYDVKM. V lost 5 bases, J lost 2 bases, and 9 bases stayed unmatched. This CDR3 has 15 residues. The CDR3 protein is CASSLQGTATYEQYF. In DNA, the CDR3 is TGTGCCAGCAGTCTACAGGGGACGGCCACCTACGAGCAGTACTTC.

CDR3 sequence (DNA): TGTGCCAGCAGTCGAGGGGGATACACTGAAGCTTTCTTT. It encodes CASSRGGYTEAFF. The V call is TRBV6-5, the J call TRBJ1-1; D is possibly TRBD1 (6 bases). This CDR3 spans 13 amino acids. CDR1 MNHEY and CDR2 SVGAGI come from the germline V gene. Trimming pared 5 bases from V and 3 bases from J, leaving 10 bases between.

The J gene is TRBJ1-1, the V gene TRBV28; 9 bases are shared with TRBD1. After removal of 8 bases from V and 7 bases from J, the junction contained 8 bases not matched to a gene. This CDR3 is 13 amino acids long. Germline CDR1 reads MDHEN; CDR2 reads SYDVKM. The DNA for the CDR3 is TGTGCCAGCGAAAACAGGGGGCGCAGTGAAGCTTTCTTT. This gives the protein CASENRGRSEAFF.

A remark on this clone: The junction differs from germline at one of its ends, possibly a read error. The rearrangement uses TRBV12-3 or TRBV12-4 and TRBJ2-2, with D possibly called TRBD1 or TRBD2 (5 bases each). This CDR3 spans 11 amino acids. The CDR3 sequence is CASSPLGELFF. DNA of the CDR3: TGTGCCAGCAGTCCCTTAGGGGAGCTGTTTTTC.

This chain joins TRBV5-1 and TRBJ2-1; 7 positions match TRBD2. The CDR3 spans 15 residues. The J segment lost 7 bases and the V segment lost 7 bases, leaving 14 bases of the junction unmatched. Germline CDR1 SGHRS, CDR2 YFSETQ. CDR3: CASGGGSVGGNEQFF. The CDR3 region has the DNA TGCGCCAGCGGCGGCGGGAGTGTGGGGGGGAATGAGCAGTTCTTC.

This chain joins TRBV6-1 and TRBJ2-5; 7 bases match TRBD1. Germline V gene lookup returns CDR1 MNHNS and CDR2 SASEGT. This CDR3 has 15 amino acids. V was pared by 0 bases and J by 3 bases, with 4 bases of the junction left unmatched. DNA of the CDR3: TGTGCCAGCAGTGAAGCGCTAGGGACAGAAGAGACCCAGTACTTC. It encodes CASSEALGTEETQYF.

J is TRBJ2-4 and V is TRBV3-1 (or the pseudogene TRBV3-2); 8 bases line up with TRBD2. The germline CDR1 and CDR2 sequences are LGHDT and YNNKEL (reference sequence). This CDR3 contains 17 residues. With 0 bases clipped from V and 0 bases from J, the junction kept 4 bases outside the gene matches. CDR3 loop: CASSQDPLAGAKNIQYF. The CDR3 bases are TGTGCCAGCAGCCAAGATCCCCTAGCGGGAGCCAAAAACATTCAGTACTTC.

The genes are TRBV6-6 and TRBJ2-2, with 7 positions matching TRBD2. The CDR3 loop spans 13 amino acids. The V gene's germline CDR1 is MNHNY and CDR2 SVGAGI (reference sequence). The J segment lost 4 bases and the V segment lost 10 bases, leaving 6 bases of the junction unmatched. The CDR3 DNA follows: TGTGCCACCAAAGCGGGAACCACCGGGGAGCTGTTTTTT. Amino acids: CATKAGTTGELFF.

The chain combines TRBV5-5 with TRBJ1-2; possibly TRBD1 for D (5 bases). Trimming shortened V by 0 bases and J by 6 bases, and 15 bases separated the two germline ends. Germline lookup yields CDR1 SGHKS and CDR2 YYEKEE (reference sequence). The CDR3 covers 15 residues. Written as DNA, the CDR3 is TGTGCCAGCAGCTTGGCTGACGACACGGGACATGGCTACACCTTC. Encoded protein: CASSLADDTGHGYTF.

Here the CDR3 reads CASSQTGGLYEQYF. DNA for the CDR3: TGTGCCAGCAGCCAAACAGGGGGTCTCTACGAGCAGTACTTC. This sequence joins TRBV3-1 (or the pseudogene TRBV3-2) and TRBJ2-7, with 8 bases that match TRBD1. Germline-derived CDR1 and CDR2 are LGHDT and YNNKEL (reference sequence). J was trimmed by 3 bases and V by 2 bases; bases with no gene match: 3. The CDR3 contains 14 residues.

This rearrangement joins TRBV15 to TRBJ1-6, with 8 bases that match TRBD1. Germline V gene lookup returns CDR1 LNHNV and CDR2 YYDKDF (reference sequence). V shed 0 bases and J 14 bases; nucleotides not matched to a gene: 18. The CDR3 contains 18 residues. In nucleotides, the CDR3 is TGTGCCACCAGCAGAGATCGAGGGACAGGAATATTGGGACCATCCCTCCACTTT. Its protein product is CATSRDRGTGILGPSLHF.

The chain links TRBV6-5 to TRBJ2-7; 10 nucleotides match TRBD2. Losses at the gene ends were 5 bases for V and 2 bases for J; bases not matched to a gene: 3. This CDR3 is 14 amino acids long. The germline V gene encodes CDR1 MNHEY and CDR2 SVGAGI. The CDR3 DNA reads as TGTGCCAGCAGTCCAGCGGGAGGGCCCTACGAGCAGTACTTC. Translated, it gives CASSPAGGPYEQYF.